This T cell receptor (beta chain) was identified in a study of cytomegalovirus exposure and HLA in healthy donors (TCRdb year 2017). With respect to the entire study: According to an earlier analysis of around 600 of the donors, roughly 180 million T cells yielded roughly 110 million unique TCR beta sequences and around 300 Gb of sequence data. An early release that covered some 630 HLA-typed donors contained approximately 300 gigabases of sequencing data and 70 million to 100 million unique TCR sequences. Of the 398 genotyped donors, about 84% fell in the genetic ancestry cluster associated with self-reported Caucasian donors. The study aimed to test whether cataloging public T cell receptors could reveal signatures of past pathogen exposure. Using immunosequencing, the study profiled T cell repertoires from 666 subjects and related those repertoires to cytomegalovirus serostatus. A separate validation cohort of more than 100 different subjects was used in addition to the roughly 700-subject first cohort. To predict cytomegalovirus infection status, the study combined high-throughput TCR immunosequencing, statistical association of individual TCRs with disease status, and machine learning. A later analysis re-examined previously published TCR beta repertoires from 500 to 700 donors and added high-resolution HLA genotyping to investigate patterns of TCR occurrence. Rather than drawing on any new phenotypic data, the later analysis identified candidate immune exposures from TCR beta sequences and the way those sequences occurred across donors. An earlier analysis of approximately 640 of the donors applied high-throughput TCR beta sequencing to assess whether each TCR beta V gene segment acted as functional or pseudogenic. Donor age, sex, ethnicity and CMV serostatus were compiled alongside the repertoire data. A later genetic analysis took genome-wide SNP genotypes for about three fifths of the 666 donors and used that subset as a discovery cohort. Every discovery cohort repertoire had been produced on one sequencing platform. Class I and class II HLA loci were covered by the typing at four-digit resolution. The number of typed donors differed by locus: about 629-630 for A, B, C, DRB1 and DQB1; 522 for DQA1; some 590 for DPA1; and 450 to 480 for DPB1. Roughly 5 DR-DQ haplotypes were treated as single units for association and clustering because of strong linkage in the cohort. Across 300 to 500 genotyped donors of the cohort, an average of roughly 250,000 unique TCR beta nucleotide sequences per donor were sequenced, and 15% to 20% of those sequences were non-productive. Paper-wide results and their limitations: The cohort was sequenced for TCR beta chains only, and without alpha or paired-chain data the features that could be detected were limited. According to a later genetic analysis, donors in an Asian-associated ancestry cluster had fewer N-insertions in productive TCRs than the approximately 700-donor mean. A group of highly shared sequence variants was considered likely to be a technical artifact of the sequencing pipeline. The study gave a list of around 170 TCR beta chains associated with cytomegalovirus. In an earlier analysis of some 500 of the donors, most TCR beta V segments were observed in productive rearrangements about 90% or about 30% of the time, broadly matching IMGT annotations. Because counts were too low, more than 15 rarely observed V segments, including chromosome 9 orphons, were left out of the earlier analysis of approximately 500 of the donors. Some IMGT-functional V segments, including TRBV6-2 and TRBV6-3, could not be told apart with the 87-base-pair reads, so those segments were excluded. A further reported finding was that TCR beta sequences accurately predicted the HLA-A and HLA-B alleles for most subjects in the first cohort. A later genetic analysis associated a missense DCLRE1C variant with V-gene and J-gene trimming of TCR beta chains, and an independent cohort replicated the association. CMV serostatus was the only immune exposure information available for the cohort. Because HLA typing was missing for some donors at each locus, association tests included only the typed subset. Correlated functional status among segregating V segments might be attributable to linkage disequilibrium, but an unknown experimental factor could not be ruled out. While some public TCRs were present in many individuals, most TCR sequences turned up only very rarely across donors. Compared with equally common non-associated chains, HLA-associated TCR beta chains in a later analysis were more clonally expanded and had lower generation probabilities. According to the authors, the approach could potentially be generalized to other disease states and immunological phenotypes. According to a later analysis, TCR association rates differed among HLA loci, with DRB1 alleles showing the most associated TCRs and HLA-C alleles showing the fewest. In a later analysis, some 17,000 TCR beta sequences were associated with specific HLA alleles at a false discovery rate of 0.05. In a later analysis, most CMV-associated TCR beta chains were found to appear HLA-restricted, with HLA associations seemingly driven largely by CMV exposure. When HLA alleles, especially DR and DQ, strongly co-occurred, attributing TCR associations to individual alleles was difficult. The classifier was reported to diagnose cytomegalovirus status with high specificity and sensitivity in both the original cohort and the validation cohort. In a later analysis, several top co-occurrence clusters were reported to appear linked to parvovirus B19, influenza, CMV and Epstein-Barr virus. Presence/absence analyses assumed roughly uniform sequencing depth across donors, an assumption that may not hold. In vitro tests confirmed that three of the cytomegalovirus-associated TCR beta chains recognize cytomegalovirus antigens.

The V and J ends are trimmed by 0 bases and 2 bases, leaving 16 bases between them. For CDR1 and CDR2, the germline V gene lists WSHSY and SAAADI. The CDR3 runs 17 residues from the cysteine to the phenylalanine. Only the CDR3 region is kept as DNA, spanning 51 bases read in frame from base 1. The cohort was made up of hundreds of healthy bone marrow donors. At the time of sampling, every cohort member was nominally healthy, though immune exposures that went unrecorded were likely present. The donor tested CMV seronegative and was one of the 352 seronegative cohort members. Every donor gave a peripheral blood sample, and the peripheral blood mononuclear cells from that sample were used for TCR beta sequencing. Genomic DNA was extracted from the blood cell samples with the Qiagen DNeasy Blood Extraction Kit. Libraries were prepared through the immunoSEQ multiplex PCR assay. For the multiplex PCR, a mixture combining 60 forward primers for TCR Vbeta segments and 13 reverse primers for TCR Jbeta segments was used. The CDR3 region of rearranged TCR beta genes was amplified from genomic DNA with a multiplex PCR assay. The Illumina HiSeq System was used to sequence the amplified TCR beta libraries as 87-base-pair reads. Per the source publication's procedure: A later analysis tallied roughly 78 million unique TCR beta chains across the 700 or so repertoires, and some 10 million of those chains were shared by two or more donors. A nearest-neighbor algorithm error-corrected the raw reads and collapsed the reads into unique sequences, merging closely related sequences to remove PCR and sequencing errors. CDR3 sequences were aligned to IMGT reference sequences to assign V, D and J gene segments. For a sequence to be retained, a match of at least six nucleotides was required to both a V gene segment and a J gene segment. Rearrangements were classified as productive when the CDR3 lacked stop codons and remained in frame with V and J, and all other rearrangements were classified as non-productive. CDR3 was defined according to IMGT convention as the region running from the second conserved V-encoded cysteine to the conserved J-encoded phenylalanine. In an earlier analysis of 500 to 650 of the donors, sequences lacking an unambiguous match to a single V gene segment were excluded. In an earlier analysis of some 590 of the donors, a V segment was called functional when productive rearrangements were above 56.7%, and segregating when the standard deviation between donors exceeded 5%. A statistical classification framework was built for diagnosing cytomegalovirus status from the catalog of TCR beta chain sequences. A later analysis assigned V and J genes by comparing TCR nucleotide sequences with IMGT/GENE-DB human TR gene sequences. In a later analysis, CDR3 sequences and most-parsimonious VDJ recombination scenarios were assigned using the TCRdist pipeline. In a later analysis, each TCR beta chain was defined by its CDR3 amino acid sequence together with its V-gene family, and reads lacking a unique V-gene family were excluded. A later analysis removed 550 to 650 highly shared, low-generation-probability nucleotide sequences to deal with suspected cross-contamination and a sequencing artifact. In a later analysis, a clonal expansion index for each public chain was calculated from normalized within-repertoire ranks of inferred template counts. A later analysis computed generation probabilities with a VDJ recombination model fitted to out-of-frame rearrangements, and checked the results against IGoR. A later analysis scored TCR-TCR, TCR-HLA and TCR-CMV co-occurrence with hypergeometric tests, applying a repertoire-size bias correction to TCR pairs. A later analysis estimated false discovery rates by permuting HLA or CMV assignments 20 times. In a later analysis, co-occurring TCRs were grouped using DBSCAN, with TCRdist sequence similarity added in when clustering inside HLA-allele-positive subsets. Repertoires with fewer than 30,000 or more than 120,000 public chains were left out of co-occurrence clustering, as were about five repertoires with anomalous nucleotide sharing. TCRdb mirrors the immuneACCESS table, restricted to in-frame sequences. Some clones are absent from its copies; in checked studies, under half trace to an unresolved V gene, and the reason for the others is unknown. Clone size and the V and J calls come from that table; the DNA yielded D and trimming. This sample is represented by 200,000 to 250,000 clones; roughly 80% of them were singletons. Clones ranked in the top ten supply 2.5% to 3% of the sample.

This clone occurred a few times. Its target antigen remains unknown. No quality values exist for individual bases; no much larger clone is one base distant. Specimen: PBMCs. The sequence came from a man aged 25 to 40 in good health and CMV-seronegative. The rearrangement combines TRBV10-2 with TRBJ2-5, with TRBD1 tentatively as D gene (6 bases match). The CDR3 in this case is CASSESNRGLLQETQYF. The DNA is TGCGCCAGCAGTGAGTCGAATAGGGGGTTACTTCAAGAGACCCAGTACTTC.